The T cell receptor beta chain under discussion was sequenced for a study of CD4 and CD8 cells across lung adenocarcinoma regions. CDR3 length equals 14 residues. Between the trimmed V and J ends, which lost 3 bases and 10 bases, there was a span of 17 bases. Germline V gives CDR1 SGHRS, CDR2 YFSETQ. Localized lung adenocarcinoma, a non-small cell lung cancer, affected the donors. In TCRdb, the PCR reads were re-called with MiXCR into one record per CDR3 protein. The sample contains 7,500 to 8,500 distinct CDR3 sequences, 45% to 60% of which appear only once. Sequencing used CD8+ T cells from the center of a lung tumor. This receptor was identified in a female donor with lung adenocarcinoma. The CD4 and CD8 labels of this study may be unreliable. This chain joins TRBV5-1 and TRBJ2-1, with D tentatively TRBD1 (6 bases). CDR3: CASSSTPGTSEQFF. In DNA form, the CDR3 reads TGCGCCAGCAGCTCGACCCCCGGGACAAGCGAGCAGTTCTTC.